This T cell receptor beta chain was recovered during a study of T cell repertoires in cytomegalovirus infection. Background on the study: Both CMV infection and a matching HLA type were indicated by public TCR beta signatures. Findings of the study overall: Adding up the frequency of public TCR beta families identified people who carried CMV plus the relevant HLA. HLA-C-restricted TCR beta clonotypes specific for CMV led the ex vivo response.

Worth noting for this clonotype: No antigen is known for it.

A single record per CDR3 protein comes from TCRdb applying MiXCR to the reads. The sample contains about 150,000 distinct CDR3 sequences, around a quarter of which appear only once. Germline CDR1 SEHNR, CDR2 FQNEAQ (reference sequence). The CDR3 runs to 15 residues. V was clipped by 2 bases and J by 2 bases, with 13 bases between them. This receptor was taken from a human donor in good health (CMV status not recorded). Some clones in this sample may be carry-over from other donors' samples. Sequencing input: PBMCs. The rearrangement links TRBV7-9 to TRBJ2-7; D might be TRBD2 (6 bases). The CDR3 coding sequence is TGTGCCAGCAGCTTATTGGGCGGGAACCCCTACGAGCAGTACTTC. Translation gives CASSLLGGNPYEQYF.